This paragraph reports one T cell receptor (beta chain). Genomic DNA, serving as template, underwent TCR beta VDJ and CDR3 profiling. TCRdb processed the reads anew with MiXCR; each CDR3 protein has one entry. The sample lists 150,000 to 200,000 distinct CDR3 sequences, 65% to 75% occurring once. The sequenced patients had an expansion of CD8+CD57+ cells seen by flow cytometry. These data originate in a study of CD8+CD57+ T cells in acquired aplastic anemia. Sequencing was carried out using sorted CD4+, CD8+, or CD8+CD57+ T cells (not recorded which) from PBMCs. The receptor's source is a human donor with aplastic anemia.

CDR3 in DNA: TGTGCCAGTACCCGTGGGGAAGCGCACACTGAAGCTTTCTTT. This sequence encodes CASTRGEAHTEAFF. The rearrangement joins TRBV25-1 to TRBJ1-1; no reliable D call. Trimming shortened V by 9 bases and J by 3 bases, and 17 bases separated the two germline ends. This CDR3 is 14 amino acids long. Germline V gene data show CDR1 as MGHDK and CDR2 as SYGVNS. The full variable domain, rest sourced from reference TRBV25-1 and TRBJ1-1, is EADIYQTPRYLVIGTGKKITLECSQTMGHDKMYWYQQDPGMELHLIHYSYGVNSTEKGDLSSESTVSRIRTEHFPLTLESARPSHTSQYLCASTRGEAHTEAFFGQGTRLTVV.